This TCR beta chain is drawn from a study of T cells in Graves' hyperthyroidism and ophthalmopathy. Study background: Peripheral blood samples were taken at initial diagnosis, prior to any treatment. The study's findings and limits: Onset of ophthalmopathy came a median around 6.2 months after the model predicted it.

Amplification of TCR beta CDR3 regions was performed using RNA transcripts as template. During a first-round RT-PCR of the TCR CDR3, the HTBI primer set was used. TCRdb reprocessed the multiplex PCR reads via MiXCR and lists one record per CDR3 protein. The sample consists of approximately 740,000 distinct CDR3 sequences, 14% of them appearing once. Germline CDR1 reads GTSNPN; CDR2 reads SVGIG (reference sequence). V was cut by 4 bases and J by 0 bases, with 19 bases left in between. The CDR3 is 17 residues long. Uncontrolled infection, other autoimmune disease, pregnancy or lactation barred patients from enrollment. This clonotype occurred many times. Antigen specificity is unknown.

Sequenced: blood. J is TRBJ1-5 and V is TRBV30; tentative D call: TRBD1 (6 bases). This clonotype originated in a woman aged 18-29 years with Graves' hyperthyroidism. In nucleotides, the CDR3 is TGTGCCTGGATGGACACAGGGCGCTTGTATAGCAATCAGCCCCAGCATTTT. Amino acid sequence: CAWMDTGRLYSNQPQHF.